The T cell receptor beta chain under discussion was sequenced for a study of spatial heterogeneity in lung cancer. Across the whole study: Every unique TCR and UMI combination, on average, appeared more than ten times in raw reads.

This clonotype has at least ten counts. Its specificity is not known. As to time point: sample taken at primary tumor resection. Unsorted tumor, nontumor lung tissue or cryopreserved PBMC supplied the whole RNA. Trimming pared 8 bases from V and 2 bases from J, leaving 14 bases between. Germline V gene sequence: CDR1 ENHRY, CDR2 SYGVKD. The CDR3 covers 14 residues. Study results and limitations: In blood, ubiquitous expanded tumor TCRs appeared more at resection than follow-up.

Each molecule of TCR cDNA was tagged with one unique molecular identifier. Via MiXCR, TCRdb re-called the 5' RACE reads, giving one row per CDR3 protein. Among just over 75,000 distinct CDR3 sequences listed, approximately 8% were seen once. The sequence came from a male donor with early-stage non-small cell lung cancer. The source was PBMCs, collected at surgery. The J gene is TRBJ2-3, the V gene TRBV10-3, with a weak D call TRBD1 (5 bases). The CDR3 region is CAIADSRITDTQYF. The CDR3 nucleotides are TGTGCCATCGCAGACAGCCGGATCACAGATACGCAGTATTTT.